A single sample gave rise to the 15 T cell receptor beta chains below, sequenced in a study of shared clonotypes between healthy human individuals. Here immunoSEQ multiplex PCR was the method, and the copy in TCRdb shows in-frame clones only, minus some. The table lists roughly 1,800,000 clones, less than 95% of them singletons. Naive CD8 populations comprised CD45RO-negative cells positively selected for CCR7, excluding terminally differentiated effector memory CD45RA+ cells. The sample taken for sequencing was naive CD8+ T cells sorted from blood. These receptors originate from a man younger than 30 in good health.

This clone came up once. The chain combines TRBV7-8 with TRBJ2-3, with D hard to call. Germline V gene sequence: CDR1 SGHVS, CDR2 FQNEAQ. Trimming removed 1 base from V and 4 bases from J, with 3 bases in between. The CDR3 is made up of 12 amino acids. CDR3 loop: CASSLVSDTQYF. CDR3 bases: TGTGCCAGCAGCTTAGTGTCAGATACGCAGTATTTT.

This sequence joins TRBV7-2 and TRBJ2-1; no clear D gene. Per the germline V gene, CDR1 is SGHTA and CDR2 is FQGNSA. CDR3 length: 13 residues. V was shortened by 5 bases and J by 0 bases, with 5 bases between the two germline ends. The CDR3 sequence: CASSRLSYNEQFF. CDR3 in DNA: TGTGCCAGCAGCCGCCTCTCCTACAATGAGCAGTTCTTC.

This clone was seen only once. The chain couples TRBV7-6 to TRBJ2-5; D gene uncertain. Germline CDR1 and CDR2: SGHVS and FNYEAQ. The ends were cut back, 5 bases at V and 1 base at J, with 17 bases in the middle. The CDR3 runs 16 residues. CDR3: CASSPVGTGPQETQYF. CDR3 coding DNA: TGTGCCAGCAGCCCAGTGGGAACGGGTCCCCAAGAGACCCAGTACTTC.

In regard to this clone: The sample carries other DNA sequences with the same CDR3. The chain recombines TRBV4-1 with TRBJ2-7; D remains unclear. Germline CDR1 MGHRA, CDR2 YSYEKL. V lost 2 bases to trimming and J lost 1 base, with 6 bases between them. CDR3 length equals 13 residues. CDR3 in amino acids: CASSQRQSYEQYF. The CDR3 nucleotides are TGCGCCAGCAGCCAACGCCAGTCCTACGAGCAGTACTTC.

The rearrangement uses TRBV11-2 and TRBJ2-5, with D uncertain. Germline CDR1 reads SGHAT; CDR2 reads FQNNGV. The CDR3 is made up of 16 amino acids. Trimming pared 0 bases from V and 7 bases from J, leaving 18 bases between. CDR3 protein: CASSLEPESPEGTQYF. Here the CDR3 DNA reads TGTGCCAGCAGCTTAGAGCCGGAGTCTCCGGAAGGGACCCAGTACTTC.

J is TRBJ2-5 and V is TRBV10-1; D is unclear. Germline assignment: CDR1 WNHNN and CDR2 SYGVQD (reference sequence). The CDR3 runs to 13 residues. Between the trimmed V and J ends, which lost 1 base and 0 bases, there was a span of 3 bases. CDR3 protein: CASSEFHQETQYF. The CDR3 DNA follows: TGCGCCAGCAGTGAGTTCCACCAAGAGACCCAGTACTTC.

Points on this clone: Other nucleotide sequences from this sample produce the same CDR3. V and J are TRBV7-9 and TRBJ2-5; D ambiguous. The CDR3 is 12 residues long. The V gene's germline CDR1 is SEHNR and CDR2 FQNEAQ (reference sequence). V lost 2 bases, J lost 5 bases, and 6 bases lay in between. This chain's CDR3 is CASSLRGETQYF. CDR3 DNA: TGTGCCAGCAGCTTACGTGGGGAGACCCAGTACTTC.

V usage is TRBV4-1 and J usage is TRBJ2-7; 9 positions agree with TRBD1. This CDR3 has 15 residues. With V trimmed by 4 bases and J by 5 bases, 9 bases remained unmatched. CDR1 is MGHRA and CDR2 is YSYEKL in the germline V gene. This chain's CDR3 is CASSLTGTGTNEQYF. CDR3 nucleotide sequence: TGCGCCAGCAGCCTGACCGGGACAGGGACTAACGAGCAGTACTTC.

The chain uses TRBV2 and TRBJ1-1; TRBD1 might be the D (5 bases). The CDR3 extends over 13 amino acids. The germline V gene encodes CDR1 SNHLY and CDR2 FYNNEI. V gave up 9 bases and J gave up 0 bases, with 11 bases separating them. Here the CDR3 DNA reads TGTGCCAGTCGTCTCAGGGTGAACACTGAAGCTTTCTTT. It specifies CASRLRVNTEAFF. The entire variable domain, with the rest obtained from reference TRBV2 and TRBJ1-1, is as follows: EPEVTQTPSHQVTQMGQEVILRCVPISNHLYFYWYRQILGQKVEFLVSFYNNEISEKSEIFDDQFSVERPDGSNFTLKIRSTKLEDSAMYFCASRLRVNTEAFFGQGTRLTVV.

The chain combines TRBV5-1 with TRBJ2-7; D could derive from TRBD1 or TRBD2 (6 bases each). CDR1 is SGHRS, CDR2 YFSETQ, per germline. The CDR3 sequence is 14 residues long. V dropped 0 bases and J dropped 5 bases, with 12 bases sitting between them. In DNA, the CDR3 is TGCGCCAGCAGCTTGGAGGGGGGTGGCGACGAGCAGTACTTC. Translated: CASSLEGGGDEQYF.

As DNA, the CDR3 is TGCGCCAGCAGTCAGAGACTAGCGGAGAACAATGAGCAGTTCTTC. Amino acids: CASSQRLAENNEQFF. This chain connects TRBV4-1 to TRBJ2-1; 9 bases are a match to TRBD2. CDR1 and CDR2 (germline): MGHRA, YSYEKL. CDR3 length: 15 amino acids. V was clipped by 6 bases and J by 5 bases; unmatched bases: 8.

Here the CDR3 reads CASSYYVGSEAFF. In nucleotides, the CDR3 is TGTGCCAGCAGTTACTATGTTGGGTCTGAAGCTTTCTTT. V is TRBV6-5 and J is TRBJ1-1, with unresolved D. With 1 base removed from V and 6 bases from J, the gap between germline ends came to 9 bases. CDR1 is MNHEY and CDR2 is SVGAGI in the germline V gene. The CDR3 runs to 13 residues.

The rearrangement links TRBV7-9 to TRBJ1-5; D may be TRBD1 (5 bases). The CDR3 spans 15 residues. The V end lost 1 base, the J end lost 0 bases, and 7 bases lay between the germline ends. Per the germline V gene, CDR1 is SEHNR and CDR2 is FQNEAQ (reference sequence). The CDR3 spells CASSLGGVSNQPQHF. For the CDR3, the DNA is TGTGCCAGCAGCTTAGGGGGGGTTAGCAATCAGCCCCAGCATTTT.

The chain combines TRBV6-6 with TRBJ1-1; D gene uncertain. Per the germline V gene, CDR1 is MNHNY and CDR2 is SVGAGI (reference sequence). Trimming took 6 bases from V and 0 from J, leaving 14 bases between them. This CDR3 has 15 residues. The CDR3 spells CASSLLGPMNTEAFF. The CDR3 DNA follows: TGTGCCAGCAGCCTTCTCGGCCCAATGAACACTGAAGCTTTCTTT.

The genes are TRBV10-3 and TRBJ2-7, with TRBD2 identical over 14 bases. The CDR3 totals 17 residues. CDR1 ENHRY and CDR2 SYGVKD come from the germline V gene. V gave up 0 bases and J gave up 8 bases; unmatched junction bases: 9. The CDR3 protein is CAISESPGLAGEVKQYF. CDR3 DNA sequence: TGTGCCATCAGTGAGTCCCCGGGACTAGCGGGAGAGGTAAAGCAGTACTTC.